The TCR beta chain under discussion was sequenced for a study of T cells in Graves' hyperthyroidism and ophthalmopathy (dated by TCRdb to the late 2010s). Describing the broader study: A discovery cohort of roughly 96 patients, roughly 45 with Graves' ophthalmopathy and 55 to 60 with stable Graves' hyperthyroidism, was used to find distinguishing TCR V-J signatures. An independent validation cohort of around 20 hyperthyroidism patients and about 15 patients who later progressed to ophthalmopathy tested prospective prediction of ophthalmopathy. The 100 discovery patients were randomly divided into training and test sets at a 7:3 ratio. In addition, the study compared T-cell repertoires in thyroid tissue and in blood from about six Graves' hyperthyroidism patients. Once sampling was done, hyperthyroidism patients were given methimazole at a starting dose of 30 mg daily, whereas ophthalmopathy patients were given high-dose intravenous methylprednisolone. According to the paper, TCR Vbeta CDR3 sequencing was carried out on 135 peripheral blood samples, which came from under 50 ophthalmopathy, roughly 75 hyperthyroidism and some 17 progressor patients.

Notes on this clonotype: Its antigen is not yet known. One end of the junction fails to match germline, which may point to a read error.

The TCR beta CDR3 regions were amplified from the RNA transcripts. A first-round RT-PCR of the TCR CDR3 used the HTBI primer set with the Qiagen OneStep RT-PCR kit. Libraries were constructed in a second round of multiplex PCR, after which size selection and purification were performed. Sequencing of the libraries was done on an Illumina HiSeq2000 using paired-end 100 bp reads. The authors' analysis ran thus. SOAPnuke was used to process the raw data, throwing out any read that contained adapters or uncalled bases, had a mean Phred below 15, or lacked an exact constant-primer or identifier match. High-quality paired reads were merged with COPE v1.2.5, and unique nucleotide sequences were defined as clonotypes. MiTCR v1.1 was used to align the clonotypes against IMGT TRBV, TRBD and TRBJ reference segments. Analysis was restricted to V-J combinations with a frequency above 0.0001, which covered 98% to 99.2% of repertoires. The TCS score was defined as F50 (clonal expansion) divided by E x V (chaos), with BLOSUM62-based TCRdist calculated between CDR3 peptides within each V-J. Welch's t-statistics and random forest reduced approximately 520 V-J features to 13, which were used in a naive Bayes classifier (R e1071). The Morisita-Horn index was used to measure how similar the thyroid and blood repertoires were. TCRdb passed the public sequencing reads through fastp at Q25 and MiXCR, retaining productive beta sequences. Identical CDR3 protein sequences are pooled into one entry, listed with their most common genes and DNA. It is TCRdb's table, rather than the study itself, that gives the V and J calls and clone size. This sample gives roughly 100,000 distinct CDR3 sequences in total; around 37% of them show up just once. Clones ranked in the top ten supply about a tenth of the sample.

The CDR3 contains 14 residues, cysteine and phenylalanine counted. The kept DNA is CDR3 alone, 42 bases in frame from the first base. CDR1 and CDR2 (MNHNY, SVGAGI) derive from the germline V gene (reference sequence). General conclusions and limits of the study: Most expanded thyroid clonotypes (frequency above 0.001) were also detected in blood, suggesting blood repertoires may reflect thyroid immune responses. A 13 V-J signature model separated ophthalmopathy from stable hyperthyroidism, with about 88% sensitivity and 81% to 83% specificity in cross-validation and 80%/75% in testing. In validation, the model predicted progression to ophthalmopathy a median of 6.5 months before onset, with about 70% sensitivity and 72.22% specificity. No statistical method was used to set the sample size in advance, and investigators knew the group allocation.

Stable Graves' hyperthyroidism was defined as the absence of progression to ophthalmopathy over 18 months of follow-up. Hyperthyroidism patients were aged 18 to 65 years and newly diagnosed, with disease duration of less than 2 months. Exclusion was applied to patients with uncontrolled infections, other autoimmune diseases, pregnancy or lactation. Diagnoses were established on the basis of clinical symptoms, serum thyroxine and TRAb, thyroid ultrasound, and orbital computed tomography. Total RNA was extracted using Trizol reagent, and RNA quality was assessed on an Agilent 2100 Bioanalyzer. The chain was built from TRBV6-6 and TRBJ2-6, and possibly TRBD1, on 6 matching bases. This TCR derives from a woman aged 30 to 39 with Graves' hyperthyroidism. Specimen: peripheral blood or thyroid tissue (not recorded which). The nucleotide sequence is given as TGTGCCAGCAGTTATGGACAGACGGGGAACACTGAAGCTTTC. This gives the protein CASSYGQTGNTEAF.